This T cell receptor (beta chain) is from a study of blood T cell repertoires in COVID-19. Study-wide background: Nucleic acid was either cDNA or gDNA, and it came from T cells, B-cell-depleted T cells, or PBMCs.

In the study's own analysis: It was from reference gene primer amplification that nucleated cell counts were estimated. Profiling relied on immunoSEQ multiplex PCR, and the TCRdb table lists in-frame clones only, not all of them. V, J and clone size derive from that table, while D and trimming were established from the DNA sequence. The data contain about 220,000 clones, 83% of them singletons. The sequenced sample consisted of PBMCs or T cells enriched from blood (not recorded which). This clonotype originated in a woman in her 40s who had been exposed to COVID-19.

CDR3 residues: CASSLSGVNTEAFF. DNA of the CDR3: TGTGCCAGCAGTTTATCGGGGGTGAACACTGAAGCTTTCTTT. This rearrangement joins TRBV28 to TRBJ1-1, with a weak D call TRBD1 (5 bases). With 1 base removed from V and 0 bases from J, the gap between germline ends came to 6 bases. CDR1 is MDHEN and CDR2 is SYDVKM in the germline V gene. The CDR3 extends over 14 amino acids.